This record looks at one T cell receptor (beta chain) sequence and its context. As processed by the authors: How many nucleated cells were present was estimated from reference gene primer amplification. Generated by immunoSEQ multiplex PCR, the TCRdb table keeps only in-frame clones and is missing some. V and J calls and clone size are those listed in that table; D and trimming were worked out from the DNA. This repertoire shows 200,000 or so clones, around 81% found once; its top ten account for 4.5% to 7%. This record comes from a study of blood T cell repertoires in COVID-19. Whole-study context: Donors in the United States, Italy and Spain gave samples during acute or convalescent COVID-19. Sources were T cells, B-cell-depleted T cells, or PBMCs; the material itself was cDNA or gDNA.

CDR1 is ENHRY, CDR2 SYGVKD, per germline. The V gene end was trimmed by 10 bases and the J gene end by 0 bases; junction bases not matched to a gene: 12. The CDR3 length is 16 residues. The specimen was peripheral blood. The TCR originated in a woman between 65 and 79 years old with acute or convalescent COVID-19. V usage is TRBV10-3 and J usage is TRBJ1-5, with 7 bases aligning to TRBD1. CDR3 region: CATGTEINYSNQPQHF. DNA of the CDR3: TGTGCCACCGGGACAGAAATAAATTATAGCAATCAGCCCCAGCATTTT.